These 19 T cell receptor beta chains came from one sample sequenced in a study of CD8+ T cells in alopecia areata. RNA was isolated and reverse transcribed to cDNA, the sequencing template. Libraries were prepared by immunoSEQ multiplex PCR; TCRdb keeps only in-frame clonotypes and omits some of them. Of 89,000 or so clones listed, roughly half are singletons. Specimen: NKG2D-high CD8+ T cells sorted from blood. These receptors were collected from a human donor with alopecia areata.

CDR3: CASSPVDTGELFF. The CDR3 nucleotides read TGTGCCAGCAGCCCGGTTGACACCGGGGAGCTGTTTTTT. The genes are TRBV27 and TRBJ2-2; D remains ambiguous. Looked up from germline, CDR1 is MNHEY and CDR2 is SMNVEV (reference sequence). This CDR3 spans 13 amino acids. V lost 6 bases and J lost 3, with 8 bases in between.

The chain combines TRBV23-1 with TRBJ2-2; weak D call: TRBD2 (6 bases). TRBV23-1 is noted as an ORF with a role that remains uncertain. This CDR3 region has 16 residues. V dropped 6 bases and J dropped 3 bases, with 17 bases sitting between them. CDR3 sequence (DNA): TGCGCCAGCAGCCTGCTAGAGAGGGAGGACACCGGGGAGCTGTTTTTT. Translated, it gives CASSLLEREDTGELFF.

This chain uses TRBV29-1 with TRBJ2-7, with a possible D match to TRBD1 (6 bases). The germline V gene has CDR1 SQVTM and CDR2 ANQGSEA. Trimming removed 4 bases from V and 5 bases from J, with 9 bases in between. The CDR3 length is 11 residues. CDR3 sequence reads: CSVVRGNEQYF. The CDR3 DNA reads TGCAGCGTTGTCAGGGGTAACGAGCAGTACTTC.

The chain links TRBV9 to TRBJ2-7; 10 nucleotides line up with TRBD1. With V trimmed by 3 bases and J by 4 bases, 4 bases remained unmatched. CDR1 and CDR2 from the germline V gene are SGDLS and YYNGEE. The CDR3 has 14 residues. For the CDR3, the DNA is TGTGCCAGCAGCGCCGGGACAGGGGAGTACGAGCAGTACTTC. Translated: CASSAGTGEYEQYF.

This clone was seen a few times. The genes are TRBV5-6 and TRBJ2-2; the D is unclear. Trimming took 3 bases from V and 9 from J, leaving 6 bases between them. This CDR3 region has 11 residues. Germline CDR1 and CDR2: SGHDT and YYEEEE. CDR3 sequence: CASSYARELFF. The CDR3 bases are TGTGCCAGCAGCTATGCCAGGGAGCTGTTTTTT.

This sequence joins TRBV29-1 and TRBJ2-1; TRBD1 matches 7 bases. The CDR3 has 16 amino acids. Looked up from germline, CDR1 is SQVTM and CDR2 is ANQGSEA. The J segment lost 0 bases and the V segment lost 6 bases, leaving 11 bases of the junction unmatched. CDR3 DNA: TGCAGCGTCAGGGGGTTCCTCGTATCCTCCTACAATGAGCAGTTCTTC. It translates to CSVRGFLVSSYNEQFF.

The chain combines TRBV4-1 with TRBJ2-3; the D is unclear. CDR1 is MGHRA, CDR2 YSYEKL, per germline. Trimming removed 1 base at V and 4 bases at J, with 9 bases between. This CDR3 is 14 amino acids long. The CDR3 DNA reads as TGCGCCAGCAGCCAAGGTCTGTACGCAGATACGCAGTATTTT. It yields the protein CASSQGLYADTQYF.

The chain recombines TRBV7-2 with TRBJ2-7; weak D call: TRBD2 (6 bases). Trimming removed 5 bases at V and 0 bases at J, with 14 bases between. CDR3 length: 15 residues. From germline, CDR1 is SGHTA and CDR2 FQGNSA. CDR3 loop: CASSLLDGSSYEQYF. CDR3 nucleotides: TGTGCCAGCAGCCTATTGGACGGGAGCTCCTACGAGCAGTACTTC.

The gene calls are TRBV27 and TRBJ1-2; no reliable D call. The CDR3 length is 14 residues. Germline-derived CDR1 and CDR2 are MNHEY and SMNVEV (reference sequence). The germline V and J ends were trimmed by 4 bases and 4 bases, with 13 bases remaining between them. This chain's CDR3 is CASSSGRSLYGYTF. DNA of the CDR3: TGTGCCAGCAGTTCCGGACGCTCTCTCTATGGCTACACCTTC.

This clone was observed a few times. This chain joins TRBV19 and TRBJ2-1; a possible D gene is TRBD2 (6 bases). Trimming left V 5 bases short and J 3 bases short, with 17 bases between. CDR1 is LNHDA, CDR2 SQIVND, per germline (reference sequence). CDR3 size: 16 residues. CDR3 sequence (DNA): TGTGCCAGTAGTCCGGGCTGGAGGGCAGTCTACAATGAGCAGTTCTTC. It specifies CASSPGWRAVYNEQFF.

The chain has TRBV29-1 and TRBJ2-2; 12 positions agree with TRBD2. Germline V lookup: CDR1 SQVTM, CDR2 ANQGSEA. This CDR3 spans 18 amino acids. The CDR3 loop is CSASVSSGGAWNTGELFF. DNA for the CDR3: TGCAGTGCTTCCGTGTCTAGCGGGGGGGCCTGGAACACCGGGGAGCTGTTTTTT.

This clone was counted only a few times. This CDR3 is also generated by other DNA sequences in the sample. The V call is TRBV14, the J call TRBJ2-1; either TRBD1 or TRBD2 may supply D (6 bases each). The CDR3 runs 11 residues. Germline-derived CDR1 and CDR2 are SGHDN and FVKESK. The V end was cut by 3 bases, the J end by 10 bases, with 7 bases between. CDR3 residues: CASSQGGEQFF. CDR3 nucleotides: TGTGCCAGCAGCCAGGGGGGCGAGCAGTTCTTC.

The gene calls are TRBV28 and TRBJ1-4; D is uncertain. This CDR3 contains 14 residues. Per germline, CDR1 MDHEN and CDR2 SYDVKM. Trimming removed 6 bases from V and 8 bases from J, with 16 bases in between. DNA of the CDR3: TGTGCCAGCAGGGACCGCTCGACCATGGAAAAACTGTTTTTT. As protein: CASRDRSTMEKLFF.

The sample holds a few counts of this clone. In DNA, the CDR3 is TGTGCCAGTAGTATCGAAATAGCGGGGGCAGAGACCCAGTACTTC. Translated: CASSIEIAGAETQYF. The chain links TRBV19 to TRBJ2-5, with 9 bases matching TRBD2. With 3 bases clipped from V and 4 bases from J, the junction kept 6 bases outside the gene matches. The length of the CDR3 is 15 residues. Germline V gene sequence: CDR1 LNHDA, CDR2 SQIVND (reference sequence).

The chain uses TRBV28 and TRBJ2-3; TRBD2 aligns across 9 bases. Germline CDR1 MDHEN, CDR2 SYDVKM. The length of the CDR3 is 14 residues. Trimming at V came to 6 bases and at J to 4 bases, leaving 5 bases not matched to a gene. Written as DNA, the CDR3 is TGTGCCAGCAGCTCGACTAGCGGACCAGATACGCAGTATTTT. Translation: CASSSTSGPDTQYF. The full variable domain, in which reference TRBV28 and TRBJ2-3 provide the parts outside the CDR3, is DVKVTQSSRYLVKRTGEKVFLECVQDMDHENMFWYRQDPGLGLRLIYFSYDVKMKEKGDIPEGYSVSREKKERFSLILESASTNQTSMYLCASSSTSGPDTQYFGPGTRLTVL.

The rearrangement links TRBV4-1 to TRBJ2-5; D possibly corresponds to TRBD2 (6 bases). From germline, CDR1 is MGHRA and CDR2 YSYEKL. The CDR3 has 12 residues. V was clipped by 8 bases and J by 1 base, with 8 bases between them. CDR3: CASRGIQETQYF. CDR3 nucleotides: TGCGCCAGCCGCGGGATCCAAGAGACCCAGTACTTC.

The rearrangement links TRBV2 to TRBJ2-7; D might be TRBD2 (5 bases). The V end lost 6 bases, the J end lost 11 bases, and 14 bases lay between the germline ends. The CDR3 is 11 amino acids. Germline V CDR1 and CDR2: SNHLY, FYNNEI. The CDR3 loop is CASSEGLREYF. CDR3 sequence (DNA): TGTGCCAGCAGCGAGGGCCTTCGGGAGTACTTC. Looking up the rest from reference TRBV2 and TRBJ2-7 gives the full variable domain: EPEVTQTPSHQVTQMGQEVILRCVPISNHLYFYWYRQILGQKVEFLVSFYNNEISEKSEIFDDQFSVERPDGSNFTLKIRSTKLEDSAMYFCASSEGLREYFGPGTRLTVT.

The chain combines TRBV30 with TRBJ2-5, with 14 positions matching TRBD2. With 3 bases clipped from V and 1 base from J, the junction kept 4 bases outside the gene matches. Germline V gives CDR1 GTSNPN, CDR2 SVGIG (reference sequence). The CDR3 runs 16 residues. This CDR3 reads CAWSAGTSGGQETQYF. The CDR3 DNA reads as TGTGCCTGGAGCGCCGGGACTAGCGGGGGCCAAGAGACCCAGTACTTC.

This clone was observed a few times. The chain couples TRBV10-3 to TRBJ1-6; D might be TRBD1 (5 bases). The V gene's germline CDR1 is ENHRY and CDR2 SYGVKD. The CDR3 extends over 13 amino acids. Trimming removed 4 bases from V and 7 bases from J, with 8 bases in between. The CDR3 loop is CAISAQGNSPLHF. The CDR3 nucleotides are TGTGCCATCAGTGCCCAGGGAAATTCACCCCTCCACTTT.